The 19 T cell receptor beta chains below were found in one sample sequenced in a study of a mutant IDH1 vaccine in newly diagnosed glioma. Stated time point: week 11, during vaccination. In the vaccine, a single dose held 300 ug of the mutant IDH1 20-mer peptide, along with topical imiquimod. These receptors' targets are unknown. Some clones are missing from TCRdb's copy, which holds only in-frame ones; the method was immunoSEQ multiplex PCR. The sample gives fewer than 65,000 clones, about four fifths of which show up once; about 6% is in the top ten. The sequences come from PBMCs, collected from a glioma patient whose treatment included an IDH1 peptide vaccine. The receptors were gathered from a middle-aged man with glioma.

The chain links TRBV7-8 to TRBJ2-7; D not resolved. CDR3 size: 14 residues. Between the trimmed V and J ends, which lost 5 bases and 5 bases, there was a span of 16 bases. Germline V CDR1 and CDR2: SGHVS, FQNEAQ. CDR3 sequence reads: CASSLQQNRDEQYF. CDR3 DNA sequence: TGTGCCAGCAGCCTACAGCAAAATAGGGACGAGCAGTACTTC.

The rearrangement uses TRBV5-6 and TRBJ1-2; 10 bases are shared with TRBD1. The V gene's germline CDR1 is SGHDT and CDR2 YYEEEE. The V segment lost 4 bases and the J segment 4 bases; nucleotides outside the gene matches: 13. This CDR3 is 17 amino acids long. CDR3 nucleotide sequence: TGTGCCAGCAGCCCTTACTACCGGGACAGGGGCCGCTATGGCTACACCTTC. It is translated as CASSPYYRDRGRYGYTF.

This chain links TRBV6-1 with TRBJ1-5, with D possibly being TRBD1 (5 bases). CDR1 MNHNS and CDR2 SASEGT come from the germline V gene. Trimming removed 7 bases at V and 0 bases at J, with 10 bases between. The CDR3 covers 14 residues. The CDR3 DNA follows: TGTGCCAGCAACAGGCCGGATAGCAATCAGCCCCAGCATTTT. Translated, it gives CASNRPDSNQPQHF.

CDR3 coding DNA: TGTGCCAGCAGCTTAGTTTTAGGTCCCGGGGAGCTGTTTTTT. Translating it yields CASSLVLGPGELFF. This chain joins TRBV11-3 and TRBJ2-2; no clear D. The CDR3 totals 14 residues. V lost 1 base to trimming and J lost 6 bases, with 9 bases between them. Germline V CDR1 and CDR2: SGHNT, YENEEA. The full variable domain, its missing parts supplied by reference TRBV11-3 and TRBJ2-2, is EAGVVQSPRYKIIEKKQPVAFWCNPISGHNTLYWYLQNLGQGPELLIRYENEEAVDDSQLPKDRFSAERLKGVDSTLKIQPAELGDSAVYLCASSLVLGPGELFFGEGSRLTVL.

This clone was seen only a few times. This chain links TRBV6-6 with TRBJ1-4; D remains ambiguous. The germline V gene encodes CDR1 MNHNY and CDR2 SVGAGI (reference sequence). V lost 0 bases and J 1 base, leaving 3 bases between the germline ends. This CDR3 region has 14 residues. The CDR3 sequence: CASSYSGTNEKLFF. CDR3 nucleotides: TGTGCCAGCAGTTACTCGGGAACTAATGAAAAACTGTTTTTT.

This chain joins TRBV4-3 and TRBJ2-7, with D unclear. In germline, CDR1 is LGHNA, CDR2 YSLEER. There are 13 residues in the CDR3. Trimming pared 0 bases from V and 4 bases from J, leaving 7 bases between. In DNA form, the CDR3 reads TGCGCCAGCAGCCAAGATCGGGTGTACGAGCAGTACTTC. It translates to CASSQDRVYEQYF.

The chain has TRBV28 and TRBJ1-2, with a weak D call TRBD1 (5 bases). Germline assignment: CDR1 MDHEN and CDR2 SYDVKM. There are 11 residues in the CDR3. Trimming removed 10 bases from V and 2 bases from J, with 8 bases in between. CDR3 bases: TGTGCCATCCGGGGGAACTATGGCTACACCTTC. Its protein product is CAIRGNYGYTF.

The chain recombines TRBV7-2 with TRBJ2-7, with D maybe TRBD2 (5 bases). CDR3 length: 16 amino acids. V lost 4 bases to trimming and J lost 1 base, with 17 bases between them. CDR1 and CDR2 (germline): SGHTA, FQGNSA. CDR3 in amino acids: CASSSPEGGRSYEQYF. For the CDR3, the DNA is TGTGCCAGCAGCTCCCCGGAAGGCGGGCGGTCCTACGAGCAGTACTTC. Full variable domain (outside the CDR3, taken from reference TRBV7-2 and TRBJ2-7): GAGVSQSPSNKVTEKGKDVELRCDPISGHTALYWYRQSLGQGLEFLIYFQGNSAPDKSGLPSDRFSAERTGGSVSTLTIQRTQQEDSAVYLCASSSPEGGRSYEQYFGPGTRLTVT.

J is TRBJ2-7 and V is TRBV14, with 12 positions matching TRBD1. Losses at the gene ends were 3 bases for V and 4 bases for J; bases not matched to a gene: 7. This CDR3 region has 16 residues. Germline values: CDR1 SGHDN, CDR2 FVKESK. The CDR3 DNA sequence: TGTGCCAGCAGCCAGTTCCCGGGACAGGGGGCTTACGAGCAGTACTTC. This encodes CASSQFPGQGAYEQYF.

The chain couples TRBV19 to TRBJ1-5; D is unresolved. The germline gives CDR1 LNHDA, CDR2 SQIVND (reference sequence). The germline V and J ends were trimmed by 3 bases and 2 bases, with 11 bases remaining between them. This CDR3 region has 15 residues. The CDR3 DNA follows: TGTGCCAGTAGTATGACCACTCCGGGCAATCAGCCCCAGCATTTT. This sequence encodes CASSMTTPGNQPQHF.

The CDR3 loop reads CANPRGLSGNTIYF. The CDR3 bases are TGTGCCAACCCCAGGGGCCTCTCTGGAAACACCATATATTTT. The J gene is TRBJ1-3, the V gene TRBV19, with TRBD1 as a possible D gene (6 bases). Germline V gives CDR1 LNHDA, CDR2 SQIVND (reference sequence). This CDR3 comprises 14 residues. The ends were cut back, 10 bases at V and 0 bases at J, with 13 bases in the middle.

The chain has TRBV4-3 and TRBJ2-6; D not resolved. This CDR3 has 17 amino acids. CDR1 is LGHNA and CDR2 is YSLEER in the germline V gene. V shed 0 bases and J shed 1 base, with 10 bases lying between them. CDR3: CASSQDPPVSGANVLTF. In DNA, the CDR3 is TGCGCCAGCAGCCAAGATCCTCCCGTATCTGGGGCCAACGTCCTGACTTTC.

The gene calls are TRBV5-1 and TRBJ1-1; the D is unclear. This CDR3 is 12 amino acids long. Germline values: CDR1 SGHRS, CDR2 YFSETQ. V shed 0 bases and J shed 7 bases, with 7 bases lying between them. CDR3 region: CASSLGRGEAFF. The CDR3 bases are TGCGCCAGCAGCTTGGGGCGTGGTGAAGCTTTCTTT.

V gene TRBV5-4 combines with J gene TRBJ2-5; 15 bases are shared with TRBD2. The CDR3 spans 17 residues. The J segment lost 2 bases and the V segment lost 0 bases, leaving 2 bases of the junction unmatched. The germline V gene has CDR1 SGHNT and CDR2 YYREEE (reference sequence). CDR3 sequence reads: CASSLGGLAGGQETQYF. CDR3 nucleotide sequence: TGTGCCAGCAGCTTGGGAGGACTAGCGGGGGGGCAAGAGACCCAGTACTTC.

The CDR3 protein is CASSGAGGYGYTF. CDR3 nucleotide sequence: TGTGCCAGCAGCGGGGCCGGAGGGTATGGCTACACCTTC. The rearrangement uses TRBV5-6 and TRBJ1-2, with a possible D match to TRBD1 (5 bases). CDR1 is SGHDT, CDR2 YYEEEE, per germline. The CDR3 consists of 13 residues. V was trimmed by 4 bases and J by 5 bases, leaving 12 bases between them.

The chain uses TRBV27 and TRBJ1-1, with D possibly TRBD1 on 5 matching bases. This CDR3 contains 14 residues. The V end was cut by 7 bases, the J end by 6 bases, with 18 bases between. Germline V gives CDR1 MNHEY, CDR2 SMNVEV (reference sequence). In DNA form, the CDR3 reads TGTGCCAGCAAGGTCGGGGGATTTGGAGCTGAAGCTTTCTTT. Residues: CASKVGGFGAEAFF.

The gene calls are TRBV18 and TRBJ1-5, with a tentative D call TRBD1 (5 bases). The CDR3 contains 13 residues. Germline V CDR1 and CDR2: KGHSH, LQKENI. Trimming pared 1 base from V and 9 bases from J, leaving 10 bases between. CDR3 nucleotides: TGTGCCAGCTCACCACGGGGCGAGGGGCCCCAGCATTTT. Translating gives CASSPRGEGPQHF.

The CDR3 reads CASSPGRSGNTIYF. CDR3 bases: TGTGCCAGCTCACCAGGGCGCTCTGGAAACACCATATATTTT. The V and J genes are TRBV18 and TRBJ1-3; no clear D gene. The germline V gene has CDR1 KGHSH and CDR2 LQKENI. CDR3 length: 14 residues. The V and J ends lost 2 bases and 0 bases respectively, with 5 bases between them.

CDR3 sequence: CAWSYGRLAGNTIYF. CDR3 coding DNA: TGTGCCTGGAGCTACGGACGTCTAGCTGGAAACACCATATATTTT. The V call is TRBV30, the J call TRBJ1-3; no reliable D call. Trimming took 3 bases from V and 2 from J, leaving 14 bases between them. Germline values: CDR1 GTSNPN, CDR2 SVGIG (reference sequence). The CDR3 runs to 15 residues.